These T cell receptor beta chains were read from a single sample in a study of shared clonotypes between healthy human individuals. Generated by immunoSEQ multiplex PCR, the TCRdb table keeps only in-frame clones and is missing some. The sample contains more than 150,000 clones, 65% to 70% of which appear only once. The material sequenced was memory CD4+ T cells sorted from blood. These receptors originate from a man in his thirties or forties in good health. Each CDR3 is given with its conserved first and last residue. Fields, in order: CDR3 protein, CDR3 DNA, J gene, V gene, CDR3 length, D gene, clone size. A D gene is named only where the DNA matches it firmly. Rows may omit the clone size; those that give it use once, few, many or a size class.

CDR3aa: CASKSDGLYGYTF
CDR3nt: TGTGCCAGCAAGTCGGACGGGCTCTATGGCTACACCTTC
j_gene: TRBJ1-2
v_gene: TRBV6-1
len: 13
d_gene: NA
abundance: NA

CDR3aa: CATRKPGPGPQHF
CDR3nt: TGTGCCACCAGAAAACCGGGACCGGGGCCCCAGCATTTT
j_gene: TRBJ1-5
v_gene: TRBV15
len: 13
d_gene: NA
abundance: NA

CDR3aa: CASSPHRDRGYNEQFF
CDR3nt: TGTGCCAGCAGCCCGCACCGGGACAGGGGTTACAATGAGCAGTTCTTC
j_gene: TRBJ2-1
v_gene: TRBV7-9
len: 16
d_gene: TRBD1
abundance: few

CDR3aa: CSVGSGRKETQYF
CDR3nt: TGCAGCGTTGGAAGTGGCAGGAAAGAGACCCAGTACTTC
j_gene: TRBJ2-5
v_gene: TRBV29-1
len: 13
d_gene: NA
abundance: NA

CDR3aa: CASRGLAQSTDTQYF
CDR3nt: TGCGCCAGCAGGGGACTAGCGCAAAGCACAGATACGCAGTATTTT
j_gene: TRBJ2-3
v_gene: TRBV5-1
len: 15
d_gene: TRBD2
abundance: NA

CDR3aa: CASGEESGTEAFF
CDR3nt: TGTGCCAGCGGAGAGGAATCGGGCACTGAAGCTTTCTTT
j_gene: TRBJ1-1
v_gene: TRBV6-1
len: 13
d_gene: NA
abundance: NA

CDR3aa: CASSPGGGQVHIQYF
CDR3nt: TGTGCCAGCAGTCCCGGGGGGGGACAGGTCCACATTCAGTACTTC
j_gene: TRBJ2-4
v_gene: TRBV7-9
len: 15
d_gene: NA
abundance: NA

CDR3aa: CASSLIGTGPSYGYTF
CDR3nt: TGTGCCAGCAGTTTAATCGGGACAGGTCCAAGCTATGGCTACACCTTC
j_gene: TRBJ1-2
v_gene: TRBV27
len: 16
d_gene: TRBD1
abundance: many

CDR3aa: CSGIGGRENNEQFF
CDR3nt: TGCAGCGGGATAGGGGGGAGGGAGAACAATGAGCAGTTCTTC
j_gene: TRBJ2-1
v_gene: TRBV29-1
len: 14
d_gene: NA
abundance: few

CDR3aa: CAAGQGQETQYF
CDR3nt: TGTGCCGCGGGACAGGGCCAAGAGACCCAGTACTTC
j_gene: TRBJ2-5
v_gene: TRBV10-3
len: 12
d_gene: TRBD1
abundance: NA

CDR3aa: CASSSRGANTGELFF
CDR3nt: TGCGCCAGCAGCTCCAGGGGGGCTAACACCGGGGAGCTGTTTTTT
j_gene: TRBJ2-2
v_gene: TRBV5-1
len: 15
d_gene: NA
abundance: NA